The 25 T cell receptor beta chains listed next were all sequenced from one sample in a study of T-cell memory formation after mild COVID-19. TCRdb re-called the 5' RACE reads with MiXCR, one entry per CDR3 protein. The sample lists about 33,000 distinct CDR3 sequences, more than 20% occurring once. Sequenced sample: PBMCs or a T cell subset sorted from them (not recorded which). The origin of the receptors is an adult who had mild COVID-19 (a few samples of this study predate the infection). Cell type and time point are not known.

Of note for this clonotype: One junction end does not reproduce the germline sequence, and a read error may be involved. The V gene is TRBV18, the J gene TRBJ1-1; unclear D gene. Per germline, CDR1 KGHSH and CDR2 LQKENI. This CDR3 spans 15 amino acids. This chain's CDR3 is CDSSPSSAPFTEAFF. Written as DNA, the CDR3 is TGTGACAGCTCACCATCTTCAGCTCCTTTCACTGAAGCTTTCTTT.

This clonotype was seen repeatedly, ten times or more. J is TRBJ1-4 and V is TRBV5-1; unclear D gene. V lost 7 bases to trimming and J lost 5 bases, with 15 bases between them. This CDR3 spans 14 amino acids. Per the germline V gene, CDR1 is SGHRS and CDR2 is YFSETQ. CDR3 loop: CASCSGYENEKLFF. CDR3 sequence (DNA): TGCGCCAGCTGCTCGGGGTATGAAAATGAAAAACTGTTTTTT.

This clonotype has at least ten counts. The J gene is TRBJ1-1, the V gene TRBV12-3 or TRBV12-4, with 10 bases matching TRBD1. The J segment lost 11 bases and the V segment lost 6 bases, leaving 6 bases of the junction unmatched. This CDR3 has 12 residues. The CDR3 region has the DNA TGTGCCAGCAGCCCCGGACAGGGGGGGGCTTTCTTT. It is translated as CASSPGQGGAFF.

This clonotype occurred many times. The chain links TRBV24-1 to TRBJ1-2; 7 nucleotides agree with TRBD1. The CDR3 loop spans 15 amino acids. J was trimmed by 7 bases and V by 4 bases; bases with no gene match: 11. The germline V gene has CDR1 KGHDR and CDR2 SFDVKD. CDR3 amino acids: CATSETGRLLRGYTF. The CDR3 region has the DNA TGTGCCACCAGTGAGACAGGGAGATTACTGCGTGGCTACACCTTC.

There are many counts of this clonotype. The V and J genes are TRBV7-9 and TRBJ2-7; no definite D call. The length of the CDR3 is 14 residues. Trimming cost V 1 base and J 3 bases, with 10 bases left between them. Germline V gene data show CDR1 as SEHNR and CDR2 as FQNEAQ (reference sequence). This CDR3 is CASSLVLTDYEQYF. CDR3 DNA sequence: TGTGCCAGCAGCTTAGTTTTAACAGACTACGAGCAGTACTTC.

This clonotype came up many times. The chain links TRBV5-5 to TRBJ2-5, with TRBD2 matching 9 bases. The junction had 10 bases not matched to a gene; V was cut back by 2 bases and J by 2 bases. The V gene's germline CDR1 is SGHKS and CDR2 YYEKEE (reference sequence). The CDR3 contains 17 residues. This CDR3 is CASSFLAGVRGQETQYF. As DNA, the CDR3 is TGTGCCAGCAGCTTTTTAGCGGGGGTACGAGGGCAAGAGACCCAGTACTTC.

This clonotype was seen at least ten times. The chain is built from TRBV4-2 and TRBJ2-2; D gene ambiguous. The V end lost 2 bases, the J end lost 8 bases, and 15 bases lay between the germline ends. This CDR3 has 15 residues. Germline CDR1 and CDR2: LGHNA and YNFKEQ. The CDR3 spells CASSQIGPLGGELFF. The DNA for the CDR3 is TGTGCCAGCAGCCAAATTGGGCCTCTCGGAGGGGAGCTGTTTTTT.

This clonotype was detected many times. The gene calls are TRBV6-1 and TRBJ2-7; D might be TRBD2 (5 bases). The V end lost 6 bases, the J end lost 5 bases, and 20 bases lay between the germline ends. Germline CDR1 reads MNHNS; CDR2 reads SASEGT. This CDR3 contains 15 residues. CDR3: CASRRVLALSDEQYF. The CDR3 DNA is TGTGCCAGCAGGCGGGTGCTAGCTCTAAGCGACGAGCAGTACTTC.

This clonotype was seen ten or more times. The chain is built from TRBV5-6 and TRBJ2-7, with TRBD2 as a possible D gene (5 bases). The CDR3 sequence is 14 residues long. The germline V gene has CDR1 SGHDT and CDR2 YYEEEE. The V end was cut by 2 bases, the J end by 1 base, with 10 bases between. The CDR3: CASSFMGASYEQYF. For the CDR3, the DNA is TGTGCCAGCAGCTTTATGGGAGCTTCCTACGAGCAGTACTTC.

This clonotype was seen at least ten times. The chain combines TRBV6-5 with TRBJ2-5; D is undetermined. CDR1 and CDR2 from the germline V gene are MNHEY and SVGAGI. This CDR3 is built from 13 residues. Trimming shortened V by 6 bases and J by 3 bases, and 11 bases separated the two germline ends. DNA of the CDR3: TGTGCCAGCAGAAGGAAACGGGAAGAGACCCAGTACTTC. Amino acids: CASRRKREETQYF.

Ten or more counts support this clonotype. V usage is TRBV11-3 and J usage is TRBJ2-6; TRBD1 matches at 9 bases. This CDR3 is 16 amino acids long. Germline values: CDR1 SGHNT, CDR2 YENEEA. The trim removed 6 bases at V and 0 bases at J, leaving 3 bases unmatched. For the CDR3, the DNA is TGTGCCAGCAGGACAGGGGGTATCTCTGGGGCCAACGTCCTGACTTTC. Translating it yields CASRTGGISGANVLTF.

At least ten counts were recorded for this clonotype. The chain links TRBV30 to TRBJ2-2, with D possibly called TRBD1 or TRBD2 (5 bases each). The CDR3 has 13 amino acids. V was clipped by 2 bases and J by 8 bases, with 12 bases between them. Germline CDR1 and CDR2: GTSNPN and SVGIG (reference sequence). As DNA, the CDR3 is TGTGCCTGGAGTTGGGGGAAAGGGGGGGAGCTGTTTTTT. It specifies CAWSWGKGGELFF. Full variable domain (rest looked up from reference TRBV30 and TRBJ2-2): SQTIHQWPATLVQPVGSPLSLECTVEGTSNPNLYWYRQAAGRGLQLLFYSVGIGQISSEVPQNLSASRPQDRQFILSSKKLLLSDSGFYLCAWSWGKGGELFFGEGSRLTVL.

Many counts were recorded for this clonotype. The chain joins TRBV7-9 to TRBJ1-5; tentatively, D is TRBD1 (6 bases). Germline lookup yields CDR1 SEHNR and CDR2 FQNEAQ (reference sequence). With 5 bases removed from V and 3 bases from J, the gap between germline ends came to 14 bases. There are 15 residues in the CDR3. The CDR3 sequence is CASSGSGVYNQPQHF. The DNA for the CDR3 is TGTGCCAGCAGCGGATCAGGGGTTTACAATCAGCCCCAGCATTTT.

Ten or more counts support this clonotype. The rearrangement uses TRBV29-1 and TRBJ2-7; D is undetermined. Trimming left V 2 bases short and J 1 base short, with 3 bases between. Germline assignment: CDR1 SQVTM and CDR2 ANQGSEA. The CDR3 is 11 amino acids. The CDR3 sequence: CSVELSYEQYF. The CDR3 region has the DNA TGCAGCGTTGAATTGTCCTACGAGCAGTACTTC.

This clonotype was detected many times. The chain has TRBV12-3 or TRBV12-4 and TRBJ1-2; the D is unclear. Trimming took 6 bases from V and 2 from J, leaving 4 bases between them. CDR3 length: 11 residues. The CDR3 protein is CASSQNYGYTF. The CDR3 nucleotides read TGTGCCAGCAGCCAAAACTATGGCTACACCTTC.

This clonotype occurred many times. The chain joins TRBV9 to TRBJ2-4; tentative D call: TRBD2 (5 bases). The V and J ends lost 5 bases and 2 bases respectively, with 23 bases between them. CDR1 and CDR2 from the germline V gene are SGDLS and YYNGEE. The CDR3 spans 18 residues. CDR3 residues: CASSLPPGFRPPKNIQYF. CDR3 in DNA: TGTGCCAGCAGTCTACCTCCGGGATTCCGCCCCCCCAAAAACATTCAGTACTTC.

This clonotype was picked up a small number of times. The chain employs TRBV4-3 and TRBJ2-1, with 8 bases lining up with TRBD2. Per the germline V gene, CDR1 is LGHNA and CDR2 is YSLEER. The CDR3 is made up of 14 amino acids. J lost 8 bases, V lost 3 bases, and 6 bases had no gene match. For the CDR3, the DNA is TGCGCCAGCAGCCATAGCGGGAAGGGTGATGAGCAGTTCTTC. Translated: CASSHSGKGDEQFF.

As to this clonotype: This may arise from a read error, as a much more abundant clone is one base away. The CDR3 loop reads CASSQAAGTVYNEQLF. CDR3 nucleotide sequence: TGCGCCAGCAGCCAAGCCGCCGGGACAGTTTACAATGAGCAGTTATTC. The chain has TRBV4-3 and TRBJ2-1, with 7 bases that match TRBD1. From germline, CDR1 is LGHNA and CDR2 YSLEER. This CDR3 contains 16 residues.

In this sample, this clonotype turned up many times. The chain employs TRBV6-6 and TRBJ2-1, with 10 bases lining up with TRBD1. V lost 5 bases, J lost 3 bases, and 31 bases stayed unmatched. Germline CDR1 reads MNHNY; CDR2 reads SVGAGI (reference sequence). This CDR3 region has 24 residues. DNA for the CDR3: TGTGCCAGCAGTACAACTAACCGGGACAGGGGTAGTATCGGGGACAGGGGTCTCTACAATGAGCAGTTCTTC. Protein: CASSTTNRDRGSIGDRGLYNEQFF.

This clonotype is termed medium-sized (0.01 to 0.1%). The rearrangement joins TRBV6-5 to TRBJ1-5; tentatively, D is TRBD1 (5 bases). Germline CDR1 and CDR2: MNHEY and SVGAGI. Trimming took 4 bases from V and 1 from J, leaving 11 bases between them. CDR3 length: 15 amino acids. The CDR3 loop reads CASSFRGESNQPQHF. The CDR3 nucleotides are TGTGCCAGCAGTTTCCGGGGGGAGAGCAATCAGCCCCAGCATTTT.

The J gene is TRBJ2-2, the V gene TRBV5-1; D unclear. V gave up 3 bases and J gave up 0 bases, with 6 bases separating them. Germline values: CDR1 SGHRS, CDR2 YFSETQ. CDR3 length: 14 amino acids. The CDR3 nucleotides are TGCGCCAGCAGCTCTCCTGCGAACACCGGGGAGCTGTTTTTT. It translates to CASSSPANTGELFF.

About this clonotype: It may be a read error: a sequence one base away is much more abundant. The chain carries TRBV24-1 and TRBJ2-1; D gene ambiguous. CDR3 length: 11 residues. The germline V and J ends were trimmed by 8 bases and 4 bases, with 5 bases remaining between them. Germline CDR1 reads KGHDR; CDR2 reads SFDVKD. CDR3 DNA sequence: TGTGCCACCAAAAGGTACAATGAGCAGTTCTTC. This gives the protein CATKRYNEQFF.

This clonotype occurred many times. The V and J genes are TRBV24-1 and TRBJ1-1; D call uncertain. The CDR3 spans 14 residues. CDR1 is KGHDR, CDR2 SFDVKD, per germline. V dropped 3 bases and J dropped 4 bases, with 11 bases sitting between them. The DNA of the CDR3 is TGTGCCACCAGTGATGGTAGTTTGGGCACTGAAGCTTTCTTT. This sequence encodes CATSDGSLGTEAFF.

The chain uses TRBV4-2 and TRBJ1-2; D perhaps matches TRBD1 (5 bases). This CDR3 contains 16 residues. Germline V gene lookup returns CDR1 LGHNA and CDR2 YNFKEQ. V lost 4 bases, J lost 8 bases, and 23 bases lay in between. The chain's CDR3 is CASSPEEYTSGDGYTF. CDR3 nucleotide sequence: TGTGCCAGCAGCCCCGAGGAGTATACTTCGGGGGACGGCTACACCTTC.

This clonotype has at least ten counts. V and J are TRBV20-1 and TRBJ2-1; tentative D call: TRBD2 (5 bases). CDR1 is DFQATT, CDR2 SNEGSKA, per germline (reference sequence). Trimming pared 5 bases from V and 0 bases from J, leaving 11 bases between. The CDR3 length is 14 residues. The CDR3 DNA reads TGCAGTGCTTCCCGGGGTAGCTCCTACAATGAGCAGTTCTTC. Encoded protein: CSASRGSSYNEQFF.